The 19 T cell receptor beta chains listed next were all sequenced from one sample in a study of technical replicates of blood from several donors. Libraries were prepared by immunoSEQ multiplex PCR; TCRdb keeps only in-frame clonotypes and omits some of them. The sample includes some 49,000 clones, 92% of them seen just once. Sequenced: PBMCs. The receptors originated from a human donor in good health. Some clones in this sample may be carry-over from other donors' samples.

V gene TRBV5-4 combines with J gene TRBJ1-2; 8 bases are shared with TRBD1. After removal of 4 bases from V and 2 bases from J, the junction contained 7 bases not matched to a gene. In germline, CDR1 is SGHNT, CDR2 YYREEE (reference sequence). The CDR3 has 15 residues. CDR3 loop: CASSAKTGGNYGYTF. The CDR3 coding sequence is TGTGCCAGCAGCGCTAAAACAGGGGGGAACTATGGCTACACCTTC. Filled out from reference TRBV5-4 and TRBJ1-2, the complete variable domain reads ETGVTQSPTHLIKTRGQQVTLRCSSQSGHNTVSWYQQALGQGPQFIFQYYREEENGRGNFPPRFSGLQFPNYSSELNVNALELDDSALYLCASSAKTGGNYGYTFGSGTRLTVV.

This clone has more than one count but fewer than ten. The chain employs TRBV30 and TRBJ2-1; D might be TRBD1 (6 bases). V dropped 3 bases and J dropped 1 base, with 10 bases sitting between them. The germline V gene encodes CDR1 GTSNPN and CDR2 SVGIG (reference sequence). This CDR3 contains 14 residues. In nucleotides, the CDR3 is TGTGCCTGGAGCCAGGGGCGTTCCTACAATGAGCAGTTCTTC. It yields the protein CAWSQGRSYNEQFF.

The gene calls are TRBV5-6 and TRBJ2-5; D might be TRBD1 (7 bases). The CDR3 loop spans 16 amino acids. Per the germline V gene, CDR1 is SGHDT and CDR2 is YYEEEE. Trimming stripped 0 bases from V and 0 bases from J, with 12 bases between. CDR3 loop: CASSLAPGGYQETQYF. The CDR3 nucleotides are TGTGCCAGCAGCTTGGCCCCAGGGGGGTACCAAGAGACCCAGTACTTC.

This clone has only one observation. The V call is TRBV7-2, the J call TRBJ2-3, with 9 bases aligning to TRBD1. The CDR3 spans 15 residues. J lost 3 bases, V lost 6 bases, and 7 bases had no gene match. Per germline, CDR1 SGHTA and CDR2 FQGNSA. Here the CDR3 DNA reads TGTGCCAGCAGATCCGGGACAGGGTTTACAGATACGCAGTATTTT. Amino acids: CASRSGTGFTDTQYF.

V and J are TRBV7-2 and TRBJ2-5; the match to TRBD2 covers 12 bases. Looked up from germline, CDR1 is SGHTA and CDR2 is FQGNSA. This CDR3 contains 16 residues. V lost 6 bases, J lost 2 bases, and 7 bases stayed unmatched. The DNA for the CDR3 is TGTGCCAGCAGGGCAACTAGCGGGGGGCTTCAAGAGACCCAGTACTTC. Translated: CASRATSGGLQETQYF. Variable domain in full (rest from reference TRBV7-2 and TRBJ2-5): GAGVSQSPSNKVTEKGKDVELRCDPISGHTALYWYRQSLGQGLEFLIYFQGNSAPDKSGLPSDRFSAERTGGSVSTLTIQRTQQEDSAVYLCASRATSGGLQETQYFGPGTRLLVL.

The CDR3 loop is CASRSWGGGTQYF. CDR3 in DNA: TGTGCCAGCAGGTCGTGGGGAGGGGGGACGCAGTATTTT. The chain uses TRBV7-2 and TRBJ2-3; tentatively, D is TRBD2 (7 bases). V was cut by 6 bases and J by 9 bases, with 16 bases left in between. CDR1 is SGHTA and CDR2 is FQGNSA in the germline V gene. The CDR3 covers 13 residues.

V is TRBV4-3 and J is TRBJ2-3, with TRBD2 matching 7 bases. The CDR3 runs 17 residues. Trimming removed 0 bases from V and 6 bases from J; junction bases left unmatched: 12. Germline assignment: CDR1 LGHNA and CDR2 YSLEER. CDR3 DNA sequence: TGCGCCAGCAGCCAAGATTCGGGGAGCGGGATCCGGGATACGCAGTATTTT. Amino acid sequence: CASSQDSGSGIRDTQYF.

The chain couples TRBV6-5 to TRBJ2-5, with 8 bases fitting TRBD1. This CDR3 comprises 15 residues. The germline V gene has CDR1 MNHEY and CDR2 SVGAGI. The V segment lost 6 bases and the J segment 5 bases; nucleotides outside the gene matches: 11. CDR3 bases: TGTGCCAGCAGCCCCGGACAGGGACGGTTGGAGACCCAGTACTTC. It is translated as CASSPGQGRLETQYF.

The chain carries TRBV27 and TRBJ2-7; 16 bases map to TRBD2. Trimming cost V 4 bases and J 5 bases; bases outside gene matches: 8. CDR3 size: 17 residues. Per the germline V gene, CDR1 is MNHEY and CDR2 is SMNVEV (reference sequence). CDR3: CASSSTGTSGGENEQYF. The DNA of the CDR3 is TGTGCCAGCAGTTCGACCGGGACTAGCGGGGGGGAAAACGAGCAGTACTTC.

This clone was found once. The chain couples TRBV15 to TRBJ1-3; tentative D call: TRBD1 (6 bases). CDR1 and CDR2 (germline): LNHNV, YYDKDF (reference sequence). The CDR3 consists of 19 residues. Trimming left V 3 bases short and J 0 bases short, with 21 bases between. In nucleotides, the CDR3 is TGTGCCACCAGCAGTTTTCGGGACAACGTAATATACTCTGGAAACACCATATATTTT. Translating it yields CATSSFRDNVIYSGNTIYF.

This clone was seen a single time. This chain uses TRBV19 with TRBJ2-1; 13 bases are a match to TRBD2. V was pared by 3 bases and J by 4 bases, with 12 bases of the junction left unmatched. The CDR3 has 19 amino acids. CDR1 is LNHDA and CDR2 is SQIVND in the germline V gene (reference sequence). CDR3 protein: CASSILPRTSGSPYNEQFF. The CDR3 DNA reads TGTGCCAGTAGTATTCTCCCAAGGACTAGCGGGAGTCCATACAATGAGCAGTTCTTC.

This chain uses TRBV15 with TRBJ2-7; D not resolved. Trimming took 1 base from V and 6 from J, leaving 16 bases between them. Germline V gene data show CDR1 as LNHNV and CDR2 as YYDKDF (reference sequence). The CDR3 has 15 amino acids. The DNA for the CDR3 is TGTGCCACCAGCAGAGTCTCCGGGTTTAGGTCCGAGCAGTACTTC. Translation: CATSRVSGFRSEQYF.

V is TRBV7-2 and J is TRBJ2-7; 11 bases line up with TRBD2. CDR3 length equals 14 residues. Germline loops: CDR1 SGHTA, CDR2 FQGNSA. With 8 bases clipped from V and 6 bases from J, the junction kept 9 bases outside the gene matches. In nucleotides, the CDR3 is TGTGCCAGCGGCCTAGCGGGAGGACTAGTCGAGCAGTACTTC. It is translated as CASGLAGGLVEQYF.

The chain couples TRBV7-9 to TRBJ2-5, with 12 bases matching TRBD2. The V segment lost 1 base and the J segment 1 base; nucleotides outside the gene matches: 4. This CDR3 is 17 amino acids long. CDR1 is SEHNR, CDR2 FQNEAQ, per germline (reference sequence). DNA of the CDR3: TGTGCCAGCAGCTTAGTCGGACTAGCGGGACCCCAAGAGACCCAGTACTTC. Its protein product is CASSLVGLAGPQETQYF.

CDR3 nucleotides: TGCGCCAGCAGCACCACTAGCGGGAGGGCCACAGATACGCAGTATTTT. Encoded protein: CASSTTSGRATDTQYF. The chain combines TRBV5-1 with TRBJ2-3, with TRBD2 matching over 13 bases. Germline lookup yields CDR1 SGHRS and CDR2 YFSETQ. V dropped 4 bases and J dropped 2; count of bases not matched to a gene: 4. This CDR3 region has 16 residues.

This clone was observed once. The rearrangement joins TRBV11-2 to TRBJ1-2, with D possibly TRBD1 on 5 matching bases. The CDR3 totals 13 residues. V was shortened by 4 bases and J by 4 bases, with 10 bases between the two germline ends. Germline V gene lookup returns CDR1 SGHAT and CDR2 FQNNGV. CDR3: CASSSLTAYGYTF. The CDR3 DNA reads TGTGCCAGCAGCTCCCTGACAGCCTATGGCTACACCTTC.

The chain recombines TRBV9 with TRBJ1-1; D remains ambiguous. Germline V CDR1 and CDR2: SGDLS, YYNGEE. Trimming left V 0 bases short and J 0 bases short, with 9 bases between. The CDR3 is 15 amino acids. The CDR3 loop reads CASSVEPGLNTEAFF. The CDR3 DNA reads TGTGCCAGCAGCGTAGAGCCGGGATTGAACACTGAAGCTTTCTTT.

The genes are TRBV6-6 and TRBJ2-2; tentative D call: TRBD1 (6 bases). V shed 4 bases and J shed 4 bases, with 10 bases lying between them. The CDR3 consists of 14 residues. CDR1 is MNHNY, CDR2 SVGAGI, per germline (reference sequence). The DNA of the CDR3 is TGTGCCAGCAGTTGGGACATCACCACCGGGGAGCTGTTTTTT. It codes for CASSWDITTGELFF.

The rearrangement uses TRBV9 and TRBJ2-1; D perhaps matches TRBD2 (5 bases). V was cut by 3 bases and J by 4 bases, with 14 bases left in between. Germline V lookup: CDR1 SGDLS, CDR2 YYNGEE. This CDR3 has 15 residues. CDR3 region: CASSGPGIQYNEQFF. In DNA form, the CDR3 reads TGTGCCAGCAGCGGCCCCGGGATACAATACAATGAGCAGTTCTTC. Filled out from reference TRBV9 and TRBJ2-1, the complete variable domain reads DSGVTQTPKHLITATGQRVTLRCSPRSGDLSVYWYQQSLDQGLQFLIQYYNGEERAKGNILERFSAQQFPDLHSELNLSSLELGDSALYFCASSGPGIQYNEQFFGPGTRLTVL.